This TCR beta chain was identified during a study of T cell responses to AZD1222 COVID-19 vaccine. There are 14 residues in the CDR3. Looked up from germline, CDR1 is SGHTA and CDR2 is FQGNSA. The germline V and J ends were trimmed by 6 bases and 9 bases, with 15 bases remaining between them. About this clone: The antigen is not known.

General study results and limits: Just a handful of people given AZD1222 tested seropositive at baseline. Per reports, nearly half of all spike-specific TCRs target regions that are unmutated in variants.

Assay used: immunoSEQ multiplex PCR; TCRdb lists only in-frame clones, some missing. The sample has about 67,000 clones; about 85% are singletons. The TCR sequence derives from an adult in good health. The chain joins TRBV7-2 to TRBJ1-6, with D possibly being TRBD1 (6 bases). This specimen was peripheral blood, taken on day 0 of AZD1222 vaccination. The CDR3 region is CASRPRTASSPLHF. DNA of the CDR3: TGTGCCAGCAGGCCCCGGACAGCAAGTTCACCCCTCCACTTT.